A single sample gave rise to the 16 T cell receptor beta chains below, sequenced in a study of blood T cell repertoires in COVID-19. Clones were read by immunoSEQ multiplex PCR, and TCRdb kept only the in-frame ones, dropping some. The table includes fewer than 300,000 clones, 84% detected once. The sample comprised peripheral blood. These TCRs come from a human donor with COVID-19, enrolled during active disease. The donor label of this sample is uncertain.

The J gene is TRBJ2-1, the V gene TRBV28; possible D gene TRBD2, 6 bases. Deletions cut 5 bases from V and 6 bases from J, with 17 bases between. The CDR3 sequence is 15 residues long. CDR1 and CDR2 from the germline V gene are MDHEN and SYDVKM. The CDR3 DNA sequence: TGTGCCAGCAGTATTCCCGGGGGACCCTTCAATGAGCAGTTCTTC. Protein product: CASSIPGGPFNEQFF.

This clone was observed a handful of times. The V gene is TRBV18, the J gene TRBJ1-1; maybe TRBD1 (5 bases). With 0 bases removed from V and 4 bases from J, the gap between germline ends came to 12 bases. The CDR3 covers 15 residues. Looked up from germline, CDR1 is KGHSH and CDR2 is LQKENI. The CDR3 protein is CASSPPPVGGTEAFF. In DNA form, the CDR3 reads TGTGCCAGCTCACCACCCCCGGTCGGGGGCACTGAAGCTTTCTTT.

The V and J genes are TRBV6-7 and TRBJ2-1, with D perhaps TRBD1 (6 bases). TRBV6-7 is flagged as an ORF with uncertain function. The CDR3 has 18 residues. The V end lost 5 bases, the J end lost 3 bases, and 23 bases lay between the germline ends. This CDR3 is CASSKSNQTGLGYNEQFF. The CDR3 region has the DNA TGTGCCAGCAGTAAGTCCAACCAAACAGGGCTGGGCTACAATGAGCAGTTCTTC.

The rearrangement links TRBV9 to TRBJ2-3, with TRBD1 identical over 9 bases. CDR1 and CDR2 (germline): SGDLS, YYNGEE. Losses at the gene ends were 2 bases for V and 3 bases for J; bases not matched to a gene: 4. This CDR3 has 15 amino acids. DNA of the CDR3: TGTGCCAGCAGCGTCCGACAGGGGGAGACAGATACGCAGTATTTT. Translation gives CASSVRQGETDTQYF.

J is TRBJ2-1 and V is TRBV6-1, with TRBD2 matching 7 bases. After removal of 3 bases from V and 9 bases from J, the junction contained 5 bases not matched to a gene. The CDR3 spans 13 residues. Germline V gives CDR1 MNHNS, CDR2 SASEGT. CDR3 sequence (DNA): TGTGCCAGCAGTGAGCTAGCGGTAAGTGAGCAGTTCTTC. Its protein is CASSELAVSEQFF.

V is TRBV12-3 or TRBV12-4 and J is TRBJ1-2; 8 nucleotides line up with TRBD1. This CDR3 comprises 13 residues. The V segment lost 6 bases and the J segment 8 bases; nucleotides outside the gene matches: 8. CDR3 nucleotide sequence: TGTGCCAGCAGAGACAGGGGTGCAGAGGGCTACACCTTC. Translation: CASRDRGAEGYTF.

The CDR3 region is CASSPGQGAETQYF. The CDR3 DNA sequence: TGTGCCAGCAGCCCGGGACAGGGGGCCGAGACCCAGTACTTC. V and J are TRBV9 and TRBJ2-5; 12 bases fit TRBD1. CDR3 length equals 14 residues. J was trimmed by 5 bases and V by 4 bases; bases with no gene match: 3. Looked up from germline, CDR1 is SGDLS and CDR2 is YYNGEE.

This chain uses TRBV7-6 with TRBJ2-5; the match to TRBD2 covers 9 bases. The CDR3 spans 16 residues. CDR1 is SGHVS and CDR2 is FNYEAQ in the germline V gene. The J segment lost 4 bases and the V segment lost 2 bases, leaving 8 bases of the junction unmatched. CDR3 sequence (DNA): TGTGCCAGCAGCTTATTTACTAGCGGGTATGGAGAGACCCAGTACTTC. Residues: CASSLFTSGYGETQYF.

This clone was seen a few times. The chain joins TRBV19 to TRBJ2-1, with TRBD2 matching 8 bases. This CDR3 has 15 residues. J was trimmed by 8 bases and V by 1 base; bases with no gene match: 7. CDR1 is LNHDA, CDR2 SQIVND, per germline (reference sequence). CDR3 sequence (DNA): TGTGCCAGTAGTATAGGGTACGGGAGGGCCGATGAGCAGTTCTTC. Its protein product is CASSIGYGRADEQFF.

This clone was found a few times. The genes are TRBV27 and TRBJ1-5; TRBD1 matches at 8 bases. With V trimmed by 0 bases and J by 7 bases, 5 bases remained unmatched. The CDR3 is 15 residues long. The germline gives CDR1 MNHEY, CDR2 SMNVEV (reference sequence). CDR3 loop: CASSLSKTGEQPQHF. CDR3 sequence (DNA): TGTGCCAGCAGTTTATCGAAGACAGGGGAACAGCCCCAGCATTTT.

The gene calls are TRBV2 and TRBJ1-1; perhaps TRBD1 as D (5 bases). The V and J ends lost 7 bases and 5 bases respectively, with 17 bases between them. Per the germline V gene, CDR1 is SNHLY and CDR2 is FYNNEI. The CDR3 covers 14 residues. For the CDR3, the DNA is TGTGCCAGCAATTTTGCAGGGCGGCGAACTGAAGCTTTCTTT. Translation gives CASNFAGRRTEAFF.

The rearrangement links TRBV19 to TRBJ2-5; D possibly corresponds to TRBD1 (5 bases). CDR3 length equals 14 residues. Trimming left V 2 bases short and J 4 bases short, with 11 bases between. Germline V lookup: CDR1 LNHDA, CDR2 SQIVND (reference sequence). This chain's CDR3 is CASSIQGIPETQYF. The CDR3 region has the DNA TGTGCCAGTAGTATACAGGGTATCCCAGAGACCCAGTACTTC.

This clone was picked up a small number of times. The rearrangement uses TRBV27 and TRBJ2-2; D possibly corresponds to TRBD1 (5 bases). V was trimmed by 6 bases and J by 8 bases, leaving 25 bases between them. The CDR3 runs to 17 residues. Germline V CDR1 and CDR2: MNHEY, SMNVEV (reference sequence). In nucleotides, the CDR3 is TGTGCCAGCAGCCCCCAGGGCCACCTTAATCCCCCGGGGGAGCTGTTTTTT. Protein: CASSPQGHLNPPGELFF.

This chain connects TRBV21-1 to TRBJ1-5; the D call of TRBD1 is as the table states it, not checked on the DNA. TRBV21-1 counts as a pseudogene. This CDR3 is built from 16 residues. CDR3 sequence reads: CASSETGQGVRGPQHF. The CDR3 DNA sequence: TGTGCCAGCAGCGAAACCGGACAGGGGGTAAGAGGACCCCAGCATTTT.

This clone was observed a single time. The chain combines TRBV6-2 or TRBV6-3 with TRBJ2-1, with 8 nucleotides matching TRBD2. This CDR3 has 15 amino acids. Looked up from germline, CDR1 is MNHEY and CDR2 is SVGEGT. The V segment lost 2 bases and the J segment 12 bases; nucleotides outside the gene matches: 12. This chain's CDR3 is CASSYVAGGIGGQFF. CDR3 DNA sequence: TGTGCCAGCAGTTACGTGGCGGGAGGCATAGGGGGGCAGTTCTTC.

The chain employs TRBV6-5 and TRBJ1-1, with 8 bases that match TRBD1. The CDR3 has 13 residues. Germline V gives CDR1 MNHEY, CDR2 SVGAGI. V lost 5 bases, J lost 5 bases, and 4 bases stayed unmatched. The chain's CDR3 is CASSPDRGTEAFF. DNA of the CDR3: TGTGCCAGCAGTCCCGACAGGGGAACTGAAGCTTTCTTT.